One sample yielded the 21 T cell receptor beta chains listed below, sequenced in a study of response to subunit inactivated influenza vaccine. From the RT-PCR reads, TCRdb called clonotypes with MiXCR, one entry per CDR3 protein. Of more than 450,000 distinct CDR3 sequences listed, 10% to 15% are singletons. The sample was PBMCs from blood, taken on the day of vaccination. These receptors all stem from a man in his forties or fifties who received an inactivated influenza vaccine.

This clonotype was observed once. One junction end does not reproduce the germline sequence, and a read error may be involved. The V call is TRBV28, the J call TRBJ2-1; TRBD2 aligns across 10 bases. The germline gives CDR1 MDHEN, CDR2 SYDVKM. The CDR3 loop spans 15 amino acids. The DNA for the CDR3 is TGTGCCTGCAGTTCGGGACTAGCGTCCCGGGGGGAGCAGTTCTTC. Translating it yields CACSSGLASRGEQFF.

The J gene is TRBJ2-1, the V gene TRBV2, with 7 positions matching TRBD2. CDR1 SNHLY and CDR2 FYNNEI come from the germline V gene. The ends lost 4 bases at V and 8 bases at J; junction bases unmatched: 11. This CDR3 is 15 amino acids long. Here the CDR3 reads CASSGLAGESDEQFF. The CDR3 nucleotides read TGTGCCAGCAGTGGGTTAGCGGGTGAAAGCGATGAGCAGTTCTTC.

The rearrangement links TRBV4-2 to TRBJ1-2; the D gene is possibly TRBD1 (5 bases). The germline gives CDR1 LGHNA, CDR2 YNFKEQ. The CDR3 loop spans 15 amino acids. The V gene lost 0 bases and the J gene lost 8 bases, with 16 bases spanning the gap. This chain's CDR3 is CASSQERWGRRGYTF. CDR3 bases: TGTGCCAGCAGCCAAGAGCGATGGGGCCGGAGAGGCTACACCTTC.

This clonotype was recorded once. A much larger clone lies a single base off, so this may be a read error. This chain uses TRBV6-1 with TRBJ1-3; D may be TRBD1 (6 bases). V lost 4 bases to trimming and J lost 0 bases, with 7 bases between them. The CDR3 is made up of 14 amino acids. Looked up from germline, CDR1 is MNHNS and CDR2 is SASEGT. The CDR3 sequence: CASSVRGSGNTIYF. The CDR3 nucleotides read TGTGCCAGCAGTGTCAGGGGCTCTGGAAACACCATATATTTT.

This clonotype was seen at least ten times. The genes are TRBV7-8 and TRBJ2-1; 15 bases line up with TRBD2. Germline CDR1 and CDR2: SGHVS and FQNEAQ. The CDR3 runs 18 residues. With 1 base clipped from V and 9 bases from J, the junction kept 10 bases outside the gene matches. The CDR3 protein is CASSLGWTSGRANSEQFF. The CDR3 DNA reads TGTGCCAGCAGCTTAGGGTGGACTAGCGGGAGGGCTAATAGTGAGCAGTTCTTC. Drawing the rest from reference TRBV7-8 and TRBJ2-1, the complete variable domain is GAGVSQSPRYKVAKRGQDVALRCDPISGHVSLFWYQQALGQGPEFLTYFQNEAQLDKSGLPSDRFFAERPEGSVSTLKIQRTQQEDSAVYLCASSLGWTSGRANSEQFFGPGTRLTVL.

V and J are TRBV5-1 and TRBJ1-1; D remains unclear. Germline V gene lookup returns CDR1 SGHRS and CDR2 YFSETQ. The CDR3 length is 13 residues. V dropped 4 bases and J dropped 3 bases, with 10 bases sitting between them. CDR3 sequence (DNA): TGCGCCAGCAGCCTGACGGCGGACACTGAAGCTTTCTTT. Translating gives CASSLTADTEAFF.

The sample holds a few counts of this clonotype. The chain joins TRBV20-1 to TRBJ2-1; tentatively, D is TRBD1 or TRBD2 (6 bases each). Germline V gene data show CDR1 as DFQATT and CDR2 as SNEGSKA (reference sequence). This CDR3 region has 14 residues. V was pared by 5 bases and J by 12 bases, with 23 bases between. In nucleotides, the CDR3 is TGCAGTGCTGGAGGGGGTCCGGGACGAAGCGTGCAGTTCTTC. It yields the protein CSAGGGPGRSVQFF.

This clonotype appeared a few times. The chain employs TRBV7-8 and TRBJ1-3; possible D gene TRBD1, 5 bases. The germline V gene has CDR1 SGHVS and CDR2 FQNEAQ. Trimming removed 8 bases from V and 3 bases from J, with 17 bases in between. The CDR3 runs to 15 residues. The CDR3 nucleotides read TGTGCCAGCTCCTACTCCCGGGGCGGTGGAAACACCATATATTTT. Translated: CASSYSRGGGNTIYF.

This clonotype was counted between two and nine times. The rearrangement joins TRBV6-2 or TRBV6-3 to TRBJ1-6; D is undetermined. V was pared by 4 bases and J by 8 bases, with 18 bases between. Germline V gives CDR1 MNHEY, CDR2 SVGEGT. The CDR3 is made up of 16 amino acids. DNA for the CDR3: TGTGCCAGCAGTTCGGAGGTCTATCACCTTCATTCACCCCTCCACTTT. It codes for CASSSEVYHLHSPLHF.

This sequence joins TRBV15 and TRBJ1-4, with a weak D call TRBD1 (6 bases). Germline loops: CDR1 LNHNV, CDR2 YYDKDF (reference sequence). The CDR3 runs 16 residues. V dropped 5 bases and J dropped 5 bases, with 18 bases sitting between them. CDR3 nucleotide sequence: TGTGCCACCAGCCGAACAGGGACGGCTTACAATGAAAAACTGTTTTTT. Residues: CATSRTGTAYNEKLFF. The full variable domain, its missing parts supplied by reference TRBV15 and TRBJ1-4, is DAMVIQNPRYQVTQFGKPVTLSCSQTLNHNVMYWYQQKSSQAPKLLFHYYDKDFNNEADTPDNFQSRRPNTSFCFLDIRSPGLGDTAMYLCATSRTGTAYNEKLFFGSGTQLSVL.

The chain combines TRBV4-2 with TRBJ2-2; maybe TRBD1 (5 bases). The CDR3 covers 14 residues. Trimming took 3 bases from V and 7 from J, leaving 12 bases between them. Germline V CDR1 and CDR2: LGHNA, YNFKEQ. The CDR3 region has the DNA TGTGCCAGCAGCCAGACAGAGAAGGGCGGGGAGCTGTTTTTT. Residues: CASSQTEKGGELFF.

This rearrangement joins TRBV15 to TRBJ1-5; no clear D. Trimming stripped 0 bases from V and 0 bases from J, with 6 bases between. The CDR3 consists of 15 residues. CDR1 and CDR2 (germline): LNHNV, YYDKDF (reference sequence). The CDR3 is CATSRETNSNQPQHF. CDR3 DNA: TGTGCCACCAGCAGAGAGACGAATAGCAATCAGCCCCAGCATTTT.

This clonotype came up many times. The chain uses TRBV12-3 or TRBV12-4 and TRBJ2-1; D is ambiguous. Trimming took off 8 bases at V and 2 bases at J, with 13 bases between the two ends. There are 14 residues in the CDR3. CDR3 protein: CASRPISPYNEQFF. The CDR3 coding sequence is TGTGCCAGCCGACCCATTTCTCCCTACAATGAGCAGTTCTTC.

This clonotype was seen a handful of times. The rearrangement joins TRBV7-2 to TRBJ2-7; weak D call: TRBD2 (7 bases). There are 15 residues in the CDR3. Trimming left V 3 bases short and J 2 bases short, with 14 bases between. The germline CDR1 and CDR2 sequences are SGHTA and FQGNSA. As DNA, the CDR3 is TGTGCCAGCAGCTTTGGGGGGGCCCCGACCTACGAGCAGTACTTC. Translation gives CASSFGGAPTYEQYF.

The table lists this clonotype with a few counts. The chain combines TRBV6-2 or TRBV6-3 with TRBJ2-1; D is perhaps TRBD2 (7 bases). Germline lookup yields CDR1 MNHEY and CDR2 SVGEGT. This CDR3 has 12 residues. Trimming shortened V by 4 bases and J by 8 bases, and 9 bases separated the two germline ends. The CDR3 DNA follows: TGTGCCAGCAGTTGGGGGGGCCATGAGCAGTTCTTC. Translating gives CASSWGGHEQFF.

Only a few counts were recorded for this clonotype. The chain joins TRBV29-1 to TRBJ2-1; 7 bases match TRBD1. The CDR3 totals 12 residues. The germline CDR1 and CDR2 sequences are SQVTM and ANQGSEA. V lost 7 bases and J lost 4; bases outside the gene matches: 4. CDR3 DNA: TGCAGCGCTCCGGGACAGTACAATGAGCAGTTCTTC. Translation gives CSAPGQYNEQFF.

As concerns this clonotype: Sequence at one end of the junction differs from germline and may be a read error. The CDR3, as DNA: TGTGCCAGCAGCGTAGGAGGTACGAACACCGGGGAGCTGTATTTT. Translation: CASSVGGTNTGELYF. J is TRBJ2-2 and V is TRBV9, with D maybe TRBD2 (5 bases). From germline, CDR1 is SGDLS and CDR2 YYNGEE. The CDR3 runs to 15 residues.

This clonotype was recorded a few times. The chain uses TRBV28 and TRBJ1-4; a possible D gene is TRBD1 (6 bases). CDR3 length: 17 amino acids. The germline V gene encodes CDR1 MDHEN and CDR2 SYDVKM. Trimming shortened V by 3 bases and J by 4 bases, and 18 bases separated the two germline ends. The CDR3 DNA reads TGTGCCAGCAGTTTCCTTCCACCGGGACACGGTAATGAAAAACTGTTTTTT. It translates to CASSFLPPGHGNEKLFF. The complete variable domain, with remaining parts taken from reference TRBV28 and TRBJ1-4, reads DVKVTQSSRYLVKRTGEKVFLECVQDMDHENMFWYRQDPGLGLRLIYFSYDVKMKEKGDIPEGYSVSREKKERFSLILESASTNQTSMYLCASSFLPPGHGNEKLFFGSGTQLSVL.

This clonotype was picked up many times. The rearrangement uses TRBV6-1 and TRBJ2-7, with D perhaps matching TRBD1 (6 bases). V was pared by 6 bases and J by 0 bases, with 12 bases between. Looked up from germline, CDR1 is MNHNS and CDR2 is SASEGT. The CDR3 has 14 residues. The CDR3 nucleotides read TGTGCCAGCAGCCCAGGGGTGGCCTCCTACGAGCAGTACTTC. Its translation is CASSPGVASYEQYF.

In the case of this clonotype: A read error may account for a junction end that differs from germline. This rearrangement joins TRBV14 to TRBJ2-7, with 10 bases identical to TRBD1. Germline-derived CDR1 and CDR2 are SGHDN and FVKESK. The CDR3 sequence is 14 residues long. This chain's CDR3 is CVSSHGQGDYEQYF. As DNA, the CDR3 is TGTGTCAGCAGCCATGGACAGGGGGACTACGAGCAGTACTTC. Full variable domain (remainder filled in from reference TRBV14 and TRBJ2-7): EAGVTQFPSHSVIEKGQTVTLRCDPISGHDNLYWYRRVMGKEIKFLLHFVKESKQDESGMPNNRFLAERTGGTYSTLKVQPAELEDSGVYFCVSSHGQGDYEQYFGPGTRLTVT.

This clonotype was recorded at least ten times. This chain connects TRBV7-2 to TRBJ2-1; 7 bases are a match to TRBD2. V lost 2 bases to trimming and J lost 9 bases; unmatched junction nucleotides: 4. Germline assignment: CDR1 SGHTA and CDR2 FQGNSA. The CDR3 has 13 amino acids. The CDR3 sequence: CASSLRRGFEQFF. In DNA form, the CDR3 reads TGTGCCAGCAGCTTAAGGCGGGGGTTTGAGCAGTTCTTC.